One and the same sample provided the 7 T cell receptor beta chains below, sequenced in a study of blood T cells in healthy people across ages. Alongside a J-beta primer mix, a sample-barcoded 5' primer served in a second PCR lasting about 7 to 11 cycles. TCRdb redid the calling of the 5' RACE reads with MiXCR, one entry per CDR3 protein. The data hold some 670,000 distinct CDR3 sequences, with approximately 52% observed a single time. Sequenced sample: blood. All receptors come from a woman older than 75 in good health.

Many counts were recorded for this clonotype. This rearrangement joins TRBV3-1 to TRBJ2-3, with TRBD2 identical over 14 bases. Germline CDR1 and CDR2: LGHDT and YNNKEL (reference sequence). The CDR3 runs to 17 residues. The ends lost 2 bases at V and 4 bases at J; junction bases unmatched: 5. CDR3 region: CASSQLGTSGSADTQYF. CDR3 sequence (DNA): TGTGCCAGCAGCCAACTAGGGACTAGCGGGAGTGCAGATACGCAGTATTTT.

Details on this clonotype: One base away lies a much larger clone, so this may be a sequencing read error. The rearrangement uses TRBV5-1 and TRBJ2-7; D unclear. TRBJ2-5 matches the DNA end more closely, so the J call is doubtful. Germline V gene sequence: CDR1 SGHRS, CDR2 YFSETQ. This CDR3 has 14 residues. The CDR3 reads CASSFNSTPETQYF. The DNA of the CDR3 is TGCGCCAGCAGCTTCAACAGTACTCCGGAGACCCAGTACTTC.

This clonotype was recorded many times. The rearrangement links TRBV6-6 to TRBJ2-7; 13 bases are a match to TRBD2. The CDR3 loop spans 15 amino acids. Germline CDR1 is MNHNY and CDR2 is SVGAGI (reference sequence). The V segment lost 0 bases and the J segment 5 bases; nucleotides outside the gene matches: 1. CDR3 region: CASSYSGLAGDEQYF. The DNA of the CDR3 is TGTGCCAGCAGTTACTCAGGACTAGCGGGAGACGAGCAGTACTTC.

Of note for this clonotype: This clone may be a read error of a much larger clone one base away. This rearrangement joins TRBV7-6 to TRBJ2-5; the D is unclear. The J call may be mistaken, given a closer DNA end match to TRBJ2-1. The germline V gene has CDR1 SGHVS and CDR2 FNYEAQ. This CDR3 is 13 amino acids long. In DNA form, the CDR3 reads TGTGCCAGCAGCCCACAGTACCAAGAGACCCAGTTCTTC. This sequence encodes CASSPQYQETQFF.

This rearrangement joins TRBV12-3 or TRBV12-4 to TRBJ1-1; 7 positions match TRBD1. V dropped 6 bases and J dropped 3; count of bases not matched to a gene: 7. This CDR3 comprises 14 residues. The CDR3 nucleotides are TGTGCCAGCAGCCCACAGGGGTTGTACACTGAAGCTTTCTTT. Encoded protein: CASSPQGLYTEAFF.

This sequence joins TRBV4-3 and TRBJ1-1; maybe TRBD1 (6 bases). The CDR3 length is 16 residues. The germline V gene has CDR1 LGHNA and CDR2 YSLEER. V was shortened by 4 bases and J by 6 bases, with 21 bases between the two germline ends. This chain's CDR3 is CASSPQTGRGIAEAFF. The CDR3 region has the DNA TGCGCCAGCAGCCCCCAAACAGGCAGGGGAATCGCTGAAGCTTTCTTT.

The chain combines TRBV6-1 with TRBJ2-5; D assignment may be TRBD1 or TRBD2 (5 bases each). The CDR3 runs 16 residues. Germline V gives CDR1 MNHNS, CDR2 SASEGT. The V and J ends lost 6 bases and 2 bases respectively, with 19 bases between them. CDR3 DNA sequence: TGTGCCAGCAGCCATCGGGTTGGGGACGGGCAAGAGACCCAGTACTTC. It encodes CASSHRVGDGQETQYF.